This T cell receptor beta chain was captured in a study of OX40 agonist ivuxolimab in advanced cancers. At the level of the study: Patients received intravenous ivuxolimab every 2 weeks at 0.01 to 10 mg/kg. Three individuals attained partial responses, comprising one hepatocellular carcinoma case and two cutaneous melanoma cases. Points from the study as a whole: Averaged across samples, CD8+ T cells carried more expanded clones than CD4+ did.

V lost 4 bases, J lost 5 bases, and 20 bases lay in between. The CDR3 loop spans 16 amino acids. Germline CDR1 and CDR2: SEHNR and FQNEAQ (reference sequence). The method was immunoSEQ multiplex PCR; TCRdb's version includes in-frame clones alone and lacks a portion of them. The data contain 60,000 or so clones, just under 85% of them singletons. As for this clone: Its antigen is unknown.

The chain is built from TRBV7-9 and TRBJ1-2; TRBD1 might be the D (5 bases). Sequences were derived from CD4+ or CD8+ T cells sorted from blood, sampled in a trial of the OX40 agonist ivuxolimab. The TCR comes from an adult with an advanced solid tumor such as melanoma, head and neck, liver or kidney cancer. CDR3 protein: CASSSAGTDAAYGYTF. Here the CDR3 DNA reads TGTGCCAGCAGCTCCGCCGGGACGGATGCCGCTTATGGCTACACCTTC.